Presented here are 15 T cell receptor beta chains from one specimen sequenced in a study of cytomegalovirus exposure and HLA in healthy donors. PCR amplification relied on 60 Vbeta primers (plus 13 Jbeta primers). Sequencing used immunoSEQ multiplex PCR; TCRdb keeps in-frame clones, though not all of them. The sample has 150,000 to 250,000 clones, 75% to 85% seen once. Sequenced material: PBMCs. The source of these receptors is a woman in her fifties or sixties in good health and CMV-seropositive.

This clone was detected once. J is TRBJ2-4 and V is TRBV27; 14 bases line up with TRBD2. With V trimmed by 6 bases and J by 16 bases, 23 bases remained unmatched. Per germline, CDR1 MNHEY and CDR2 SMNVEV (reference sequence). The CDR3 has 18 residues. CDR3: CASSSIRTSGRIGNSLYF. CDR3 DNA sequence: TGTGCCAGCAGCTCGATCCGGACTAGCGGGAGGATTGGGAACAGCTTATACTTC.

The chain is built from TRBV10-3 and TRBJ2-1; TRBD1 agrees at 7 bases. The CDR3 runs 16 residues. V was pared by 6 bases and J by 3 bases, with 11 bases of the junction left unmatched. The germline CDR1 and CDR2 sequences are ENHRY and SYGVKD. DNA for the CDR3: TGTGCCATCAGCGAAAGCCCGCAGGGGGACTACAATGAGCAGTTCTTC. Its protein is CAISESPQGDYNEQFF.

The chain couples TRBV5-1 to TRBJ1-2, with 7 positions matching TRBD1. The J segment lost 7 bases and the V segment lost 4 bases, leaving 7 bases of the junction unmatched. This CDR3 contains 13 residues. Germline V gives CDR1 SGHRS, CDR2 YFSETQ. The CDR3 loop is CASSPKTGAGYTF. The CDR3 nucleotides read TGCGCCAGCAGCCCAAAAACAGGGGCTGGCTACACCTTC. The whole variable domain, filled in from reference TRBV5-1 and TRBJ1-2, reads KAGVTQTPRYLIKTRGQQVTLSCSPISGHRSVSWYQQTPGQGLQFLFEYFSETQRNKGNFPGRFSGRQFSNSRSEMNVSTLELGDSALYLCASSPKTGAGYTFGSGTRLTVV.

This clone was observed once. One end of the junction varies from germline; a read error may be responsible. This sequence joins TRBV7-9 and TRBJ1-1; a possible D gene is TRBD1 (5 bases). This CDR3 contains 16 residues. Germline CDR1 reads SEHNR; CDR2 reads FQNEAQ (reference sequence). The CDR3 loop is CSSSLTTGHGHVKAFF. CDR3 nucleotide sequence: TGTTCCAGCAGCTTAACTACCGGACACGGTCATGTTAAAGCTTTCTTT.

The chain combines TRBV4-3 with TRBJ2-2; TRBD1 agrees at 8 bases. With 0 bases clipped from V and 1 base from J, the junction kept 4 bases outside the gene matches. The CDR3 has 17 residues. Germline assignment: CDR1 LGHNA and CDR2 YSLEER. The CDR3 spells CASSQDTGTGNTGELFF. The CDR3 DNA sequence: TGCGCCAGCAGCCAAGACACCGGGACAGGGAACACCGGGGAGCTGTTTTTT.

This chain links TRBV18 with TRBJ2-5, with TRBD1 identical over 9 bases. Gene TRBJ2-7 matches the end of the DNA better, so the J call may be wrong. Germline loops: CDR1 KGHSH, CDR2 LQKENI. The CDR3 consists of 14 residues. CDR3 DNA: TGTGCCAGCTCACCACGGACAGGGGATTACGAGCAGTACTTC. This encodes CASSPRTGDYEQYF.

The rearrangement joins TRBV4-2 to TRBJ2-5; TRBD2 agrees at 9 bases. Germline values: CDR1 LGHNA, CDR2 YNFKEQ. After removal of 5 bases from V and 11 bases from J, the junction contained 9 bases not matched to a gene. The CDR3 spans 13 residues. The CDR3 nucleotides read TGTGCCAGCAGCTTAGCGGGAGCCACGGAGCAGTACTTC. It codes for CASSLAGATEQYF.

V usage is TRBV6-1 and J usage is TRBJ2-3; TRBD1 might be the D (6 bases). The V end was cut by 4 bases, the J end by 0 bases, with 11 bases between. This CDR3 has 15 amino acids. Germline CDR1 and CDR2: MNHNS and SASEGT. The CDR3: CASSVQGISTDTQYF. The CDR3 nucleotides are TGTGCCAGCAGTGTACAGGGTATTAGCACAGATACGCAGTATTTT.

The rearrangement links TRBV2 to TRBJ2-2; maybe TRBD2 (5 bases). The CDR3 consists of 14 residues. Germline-derived CDR1 and CDR2 are SNHLY and FYNNEI. Trimming took 7 bases from V and 1 from J, leaving 10 bases between them. The CDR3 protein is CASTPSGNTGELFF. The CDR3 coding sequence is TGTGCCAGCACTCCCAGCGGGAACACCGGGGAGCTGTTTTTT.

This sequence joins TRBV6-4 and TRBJ2-1, with TRBD2 matching 9 bases. V dropped 4 bases and J dropped 3; count of bases not matched to a gene: 4. The germline gives CDR1 MRHNA, CDR2 SNTAGT. The CDR3 covers 15 residues. CDR3 amino acids: CASSVVAGDYNEQFF. CDR3 nucleotide sequence: TGTGCCAGCAGTGTAGTAGCGGGAGACTACAATGAGCAGTTCTTC.

The CDR3 DNA reads TGTGCCAGTAGTGACGACAGCAGCAATCAGCCCCAGCATTTT. It yields the protein CASSDDSSNQPQHF. The rearrangement links TRBV19 to TRBJ1-5; weak D call: TRBD1 (5 bases). In germline, CDR1 is LNHDA, CDR2 SQIVND (reference sequence). V was pared by 5 bases and J by 1 base, with 9 bases between. The CDR3 extends over 14 amino acids.

This clone appeared once. The chain joins TRBV10-2 to TRBJ1-2, with D maybe TRBD1 (5 bases). The CDR3 contains 14 residues. The V and J ends lost 4 bases and 8 bases respectively, with 17 bases between them. CDR1 is WSHSY and CDR2 is SAAADI in the germline V gene. The CDR3 DNA sequence: TGCGCCAGCAGTGTGATGCAGGGTCCAGGCGGCTACACCTTC. It encodes CASSVMQGPGGYTF.

A remark on this clone: The identical CDR3 is also encoded by other nucleotide sequences in the sample. The V gene is TRBV28, the J gene TRBJ1-2, with D perhaps matching TRBD1 (6 bases). The germline gives CDR1 MDHEN, CDR2 SYDVKM. CDR3 length: 12 amino acids. V was pared by 6 bases and J by 8 bases, with 13 bases between. The CDR3 nucleotides read TGTGCCAGCAGCCTCACAGGGTACGGCTACACCTTC. This translates into CASSLTGYGYTF.

The genes are TRBV7-8 and TRBJ1-2; 12 bases map to TRBD1. Germline lookup yields CDR1 SGHVS and CDR2 FQNEAQ. After removal of 0 bases from V and 8 bases from J, the junction contained 13 bases not matched to a gene. The CDR3 contains 18 residues. CDR3 protein: CASSLAEAGQGAVGGYTF. CDR3 nucleotide sequence: TGTGCCAGCAGCTTAGCGGAAGCGGGACAGGGGGCTGTCGGAGGCTACACCTTC.

The chain couples TRBV4-1 to TRBJ2-5; 9 bases are a match to TRBD2. The CDR3 loop spans 16 amino acids. Germline CDR1 MGHRA, CDR2 YSYEKL. V lost 0 bases to trimming and J lost 5 bases; unmatched junction nucleotides: 7. The CDR3 sequence is CASSQDAGGGRETQYF. CDR3 coding DNA: TGCGCCAGCAGCCAAGACGCGGGGGGGGGAAGGGAGACCCAGTACTTC.